The 31 T cell receptor beta chains given below trace back to one sample, sequenced in a study of sequential checkpoint blockade in melanoma. Treatment specified: randomized to nivolumab then ipilimumab (arm A) or the reverse (arm B). TCRdb's copy holds only in-frame clones and misses some; the assay was immunoSEQ multiplex PCR. Of about 28,000 clones listed, 83% are singletons. The specimen comprised CD8+ T cells sorted from blood (inferred from file names), sampled from a patient given nivolumab and ipilimumab in sequence. These receptors came from a human donor with melanoma.

This rearrangement joins TRBV30 to TRBJ2-1; TRBD2 matches at 14 bases. CDR3 length: 15 residues. The V gene's germline CDR1 is GTSNPN and CDR2 SVGIG (reference sequence). Losses at the gene ends were 0 bases for V and 8 bases for J; bases not matched to a gene: 3. CDR3 protein: CAWSVGTSGSDEQFF. In nucleotides, the CDR3 is TGTGCCTGGAGTGTCGGGACTAGCGGGAGTGATGAGCAGTTCTTC.

The V and J genes are TRBV27 and TRBJ2-7; a weak D match, TRBD2 (5 bases). The CDR3 has 14 residues. Germline CDR1 is MNHEY and CDR2 is SMNVEV (reference sequence). Trimming stripped 4 bases from V and 3 bases from J, with 13 bases between. The DNA for the CDR3 is TGTGCCAGCAGTTGGGGAGATGCGGGCTACGAGCAGTACTTC. Protein: CASSWGDAGYEQYF.

This clone is a singleton in its sample. This chain links TRBV7-8 with TRBJ2-1; 11 bases map to TRBD2. The CDR3 is 21 amino acids. J was trimmed by 2 bases and V by 0 bases; bases with no gene match: 15. CDR1 and CDR2 (germline): SGHVS, FQNEAQ. CDR3 residues: CASSLALAGGSGRAPYNEQFF. The CDR3 DNA sequence: TGTGCCAGCAGCTTAGCCCTCGCGGGGGGTAGCGGGAGGGCCCCCTACAATGAGCAGTTCTTC.

V gene TRBV10-3 combines with J gene TRBJ2-1; TRBD2 aligns across 9 bases. This CDR3 region has 16 residues. Unmatched junction bases numbered 4, after V lost 2 bases and J lost 2 bases. Germline V CDR1 and CDR2: ENHRY, SYGVKD. The CDR3 DNA sequence: TGTGCCATCAGTGAGGCGGTAGCGGGGGCCTACAATGAGCAGTTCTTC. Its translation is CAISEAVAGAYNEQFF.

This sequence joins TRBV27 and TRBJ2-3; the match to TRBD2 covers 7 bases. CDR1 and CDR2 (germline): MNHEY, SMNVEV (reference sequence). The CDR3 has 15 amino acids. After removal of 7 bases from V and 1 base from J, the junction contained 8 bases not matched to a gene. CDR3 sequence reads: CASTLGGRGTDTQYF. The CDR3 DNA is TGTGCCAGCACCTTGGGGGGGAGGGGCACAGATACGCAGTATTTT.

This clone was seen once. The genes are TRBV7-6 and TRBJ2-2, with 8 bases fitting TRBD2. CDR3 size: 14 residues. CDR1 and CDR2 from the germline V gene are SGHVS and FNYEAQ. The trim removed 6 bases at V and 4 bases at J, leaving 4 bases unmatched. The CDR3 region has the DNA TGTGCCAGCAGGAGGCTAGCGGGCACCGGGGAGCTGTTTTTT. Encoded protein: CASRRLAGTGELFF.

A few counts support this clone. For the CDR3, the DNA is TGCGCCAGCAGCCAATGGGCTGGTGACAGGGGACTCCCTAACTACAATGAGCAGTTCTTC. It encodes CASSQWAGDRGLPNYNEQFF. The chain couples TRBV4-3 to TRBJ2-1; 8 nucleotides align to TRBD1. The CDR3 extends over 20 amino acids. V dropped 2 bases and J dropped 3; count of bases not matched to a gene: 18. Per germline, CDR1 LGHNA and CDR2 YSLEER.

This clone came up a few times. The chain uses TRBV18 and TRBJ1-1; unclear D gene. The CDR3 consists of 11 residues. Trimming removed 3 bases from V and 6 bases from J, with 5 bases in between. Germline lookup yields CDR1 KGHSH and CDR2 LQKENI. CDR3 coding DNA: TGTGCCAGCTCACCGAGGTCTGAAGCTTTCTTT. It translates to CASSPRSEAFF.

This clone was found once. The chain carries TRBV27 and TRBJ2-4, with D possibly matching TRBD1 (5 bases). This CDR3 spans 13 amino acids. V shed 3 bases and J shed 5 bases, with 8 bases lying between them. Germline values: CDR1 MNHEY, CDR2 SMNVEV (reference sequence). The CDR3 sequence: CASSLGQQNIQYF. In DNA, the CDR3 is TGTGCCAGCAGTTTGGGGCAACAAAACATTCAGTACTTC.

This clone counts as medium-sized. This rearrangement joins TRBV6-5 to TRBJ1-2; 7 positions match TRBD1. Germline lookup yields CDR1 MNHEY and CDR2 SVGAGI. The V gene end was trimmed by 4 bases and the J gene end by 5 bases; junction bases not matched to a gene: 7. CDR3 length equals 14 residues. The CDR3 region has the DNA TGTGCCAGCAGTTCGGGGGACAGCCAGTATGGCTACACCTTC. Translated: CASSSGDSQYGYTF.

CDR3 residues: CASRSNSRETQYF. As DNA, the CDR3 is TGTGCCAGCAGGTCAAATAGTCGCGAGACCCAGTACTTC. V usage is TRBV7-2 and J usage is TRBJ2-5; D remains unclear. Germline CDR1 reads SGHTA; CDR2 reads FQGNSA. This CDR3 is built from 13 residues. The V and J ends lost 6 bases and 5 bases respectively, with 13 bases between them.

This chain joins TRBV7-8 and TRBJ1-1; maybe TRBD1 (6 bases). The V gene lost 4 bases and the J gene lost 1 base, with 16 bases spanning the gap. The CDR3 length is 16 residues. Germline loops: CDR1 SGHVS, CDR2 FQNEAQ. In nucleotides, the CDR3 is TGTGCCAGCAGCTCGGGTGGACAGCCATCGAACACTGAAGCTTTCTTT. This gives the protein CASSSGGQPSNTEAFF. Using reference TRBV7-8 and TRBJ1-1 for the parts outside the CDR3, the full variable domain is GAGVSQSPRYKVAKRGQDVALRCDPISGHVSLFWYQQALGQGPEFLTYFQNEAQLDKSGLPSDRFFAERPEGSVSTLKIQRTQQEDSAVYLCASSSGGQPSNTEAFFGQGTRLTVV.

The rearrangement links TRBV4-1 to TRBJ1-2, with 11 bases that match TRBD1. The V segment lost 6 bases and the J segment 1 base; nucleotides outside the gene matches: 4. CDR1 MGHRA and CDR2 YSYEKL come from the germline V gene. The CDR3 extends over 15 amino acids. The CDR3 region has the DNA TGCGCCAGCAGTCCAGGGACAGGGGGTAACTATGGCTACACCTTC. Translating gives CASSPGTGGNYGYTF.

In this sample, this clone turned up a few times. This chain joins TRBV7-9 and TRBJ2-7; weak D call: TRBD1 (5 bases). Trimming shortened V by 1 base and J by 2 bases, and 12 bases separated the two germline ends. The CDR3 runs to 15 residues. CDR1 is SEHNR and CDR2 is FQNEAQ in the germline V gene (reference sequence). The CDR3 is CASSLGEAGTYEQYF. CDR3 DNA sequence: TGTGCCAGCAGCTTAGGCGAGGCAGGGACCTACGAGCAGTACTTC.

The gene calls are TRBV2 and TRBJ2-2, with D unresolved. The CDR3 covers 10 residues. V was trimmed by 6 bases and J by 10 bases, leaving 6 bases between them. The germline gives CDR1 SNHLY, CDR2 FYNNEI. Here the CDR3 DNA reads TGTGCCAGCAGGGCGGCGGAGCTGTTTTTT. It translates to CASRAAELFF.

This clone was seen more than once but under ten times. The chain employs TRBV4-3 and TRBJ2-7; 7 bases match TRBD2. The germline V gene has CDR1 LGHNA and CDR2 YSLEER. The CDR3 has 15 residues. With V trimmed by 2 bases and J by 5 bases, 9 bases remained unmatched. In nucleotides, the CDR3 is TGCGCCAGCAGCCAATTGTGGGGGGAGGGCCACGAGCAGTACTTC. It specifies CASSQLWGEGHEQYF.

The chain couples TRBV28 to TRBJ1-1, with a tentative D call TRBD1 (6 bases). V gave up 6 bases and J gave up 0 bases, with 11 bases separating them. The CDR3 has 14 residues. CDR1 and CDR2 from the germline V gene are MDHEN and SYDVKM. The CDR3 reads CASRLTGLNTEAFF. Here the CDR3 DNA reads TGTGCCAGCAGACTGACAGGTCTGAACACTGAAGCTTTCTTT.

The rearrangement joins TRBV7-9 to TRBJ1-5; a weak D match, TRBD1 (5 bases). The CDR3 spans 14 residues. V was cut by 2 bases and J by 4 bases, with 9 bases left in between. Per germline, CDR1 SEHNR and CDR2 FQNEAQ (reference sequence). The CDR3 protein is CASSLSGGNQPQHF. In nucleotides, the CDR3 is TGTGCCAGCAGCTTATCCGGGGGGAATCAGCCCCAGCATTTT.

In regard to this clone: Germline and junction disagree at one end, which may indicate a read error. In the same sample, other DNA sequences code for this CDR3. CDR3 nucleotides: TGTGCTACCAGCCCCAGCCAGGGGAGCAATCAGCCCCAGCATTTT. It translates to CATSPSQGSNQPQHF. This rearrangement joins TRBV15 to TRBJ1-5; TRBD1 is a possible D gene (6 bases). This CDR3 has 15 residues. Germline values: CDR1 LNHNV, CDR2 YYDKDF (reference sequence).

This chain joins TRBV2 and TRBJ2-7; D uncertain. V lost 8 bases and J 6 bases, leaving 8 bases between the germline ends. Germline V gene data show CDR1 as SNHLY and CDR2 as FYNNEI. This CDR3 is built from 10 residues. This CDR3 is CASRGLEQYF. CDR3 in DNA: TGTGCCAGCCGAGGCCTCGAGCAGTACTTC.

This sequence joins TRBV6-5 and TRBJ1-4; D is uncertain. Germline-derived CDR1 and CDR2 are MNHEY and SVGAGI. The CDR3 has 15 amino acids. Trimming pared 2 bases from V and 6 bases from J, leaving 13 bases between. CDR3 in amino acids: CASSYRDTAYEKLFF. CDR3 in DNA: TGTGCCAGCAGTTACCGTGACACTGCCTATGAAAAACTGTTTTTT.

This chain uses TRBV6-1 with TRBJ1-1; D unresolved. The V gene's germline CDR1 is MNHNS and CDR2 SASEGT. This CDR3 comprises 13 residues. Trimming took 1 base from V and 2 from J, leaving 5 bases between them. DNA for the CDR3: TGTGCCAGCAGTGAAGGAGCCAACACTGAAGCTTTCTTT. It encodes CASSEGANTEAFF.

The sample holds one count of this clone. The chain is built from TRBV2 and TRBJ2-7; 9 positions match TRBD2. The CDR3 runs to 14 residues. With V trimmed by 6 bases and J by 0 bases, 3 bases remained unmatched. Germline-derived CDR1 and CDR2 are SNHLY and FYNNEI. In nucleotides, the CDR3 is TGTGCCAGCAGCACAGCGGGGGGCTCCTACGAGCAGTACTTC. Its translation is CASSTAGGSYEQYF.

This chain joins TRBV5-1 and TRBJ1-1, with 12 positions matching TRBD1. Looked up from germline, CDR1 is SGHRS and CDR2 is YFSETQ. Trimming removed 4 bases from V and 0 bases from J; junction bases left unmatched: 4. This CDR3 is built from 16 residues. The CDR3 loop reads CASSPGTGGMNTEAFF. The CDR3 DNA sequence: TGCGCCAGCAGCCCCGGGACAGGGGGCATGAACACTGAAGCTTTCTTT.

The rearrangement joins TRBV27 to TRBJ2-1; TRBD2 matches at 7 bases. The CDR3 length is 14 residues. The V and J ends lost 7 bases and 0 bases, in that order; junction bases with no gene match: 3. Per the germline V gene, CDR1 is MNHEY and CDR2 is SMNVEV (reference sequence). CDR3 nucleotides: TGTGCCAGCACTGGCGGGAGCTCCTACAATGAGCAGTTCTTC. Protein: CASTGGSSYNEQFF.

Concerning this clone: The same CDR3 also results from other DNA sequences found in this sample. The V and J genes are TRBV4-1 and TRBJ2-2; tentatively, D is TRBD1 (6 bases). The CDR3 contains 16 residues. The V and J ends lost 1 base and 1 base respectively, with 10 bases between them. Germline values: CDR1 MGHRA, CDR2 YSYEKL. Written as DNA, the CDR3 is TGCGCCAGCAGCCAAGGTCAGGGGCTGAACACCGGGGAGCTGTTTTTT. It specifies CASSQGQGLNTGELFF.

The chain couples TRBV29-1 to TRBJ1-1; D possibly corresponds to TRBD1 (6 bases). The CDR3 is 13 amino acids. The germline V gene has CDR1 SQVTM and CDR2 ANQGSEA. V gave up 7 bases and J gave up 1 base, with 13 bases separating them. CDR3 DNA: TGCAGCGCCTCCCCGACAGGGAACACTGAAGCTTTCTTT. Its protein is CSASPTGNTEAFF.

CDR3 DNA: TGTGCCAGTCTGGACGAACAGGGGGCGCGCATAGGTGGGGACGGGGAGCTGTTTTTT. Translation gives CASLDEQGARIGGDGELFF. The chain recombines TRBV19 with TRBJ2-2; TRBD1 agrees at 9 bases. Germline V gene lookup returns CDR1 LNHDA and CDR2 SQIVND (reference sequence). The CDR3 extends over 19 amino acids. J gave up 7 bases and V 8 bases, and 23 bases lay outside the gene matches.

The chain joins TRBV5-6 to TRBJ1-2; D possibly corresponds to TRBD1 (5 bases). The CDR3 sequence is 13 residues long. Germline-derived CDR1 and CDR2 are SGHDT and YYEEEE. V was cut by 2 bases and J by 6 bases, with 11 bases left in between. CDR3 region: CASSFGGWNGYTF. The CDR3 DNA follows: TGTGCCAGCAGCTTTGGGGGGTGGAATGGCTACACCTTC.

V gene TRBV4-3 combines with J gene TRBJ2-7; 10 bases map to TRBD2. CDR1 is LGHNA and CDR2 is YSLEER in the germline V gene. This CDR3 spans 16 amino acids. J gave up 3 bases and V 0 bases, and 5 bases lay outside the gene matches. The CDR3 coding sequence is TGCGCCAGCAGCCAAGACCTAGCGGGAGTTGGCTACGAGCAGTACTTC. Translating gives CASSQDLAGVGYEQYF.

The chain has TRBV27 and TRBJ2-7; TRBD2 agrees at 7 bases. V lost 6 bases, J lost 4 bases, and 12 bases stayed unmatched. The CDR3 is 15 residues long. Germline CDR1 MNHEY, CDR2 SMNVEV (reference sequence). CDR3 sequence (DNA): TGTGCCAGCAGGGGATGGAGGGAGGGCCTATACGAGCAGTACTTC. Encoded protein: CASRGWREGLYEQYF.